This T cell receptor (beta chain) was captured in a study of blood T cell repertoires in COVID-19. Turning to the study itself: Sites across the United States, Italy and Spain contributed samples from acute and convalescent COVID-19. Sample material is recorded as cDNA or gDNA derived from T cells, B-cell-depleted T cells, or PBMCs.

This clone has a single count. This CDR3 contains 14 residues. Germline CDR1 is SGHRS and CDR2 is YFSETQ. V was cut by 7 bases and J by 4 bases, with 15 bases left in between. Produced via immunoSEQ multiplex PCR; TCRdb's table is partial and in-frame only. Among roughly 100,000 clones listed, roughly 80% were seen once. The TCR originated in a man aged 80 or over with active or convalescent COVID-19. The chain uses TRBV5-1 and TRBJ2-1; a weak D match, TRBD1 (6 bases). Source material: peripheral blood. CDR3 residues: CASQLQGLYNEQFF. The CDR3 nucleotides read TGCGCCAGCCAATTACAGGGCCTTTACAATGAGCAGTTCTTC.